The rows below give T cell receptor beta chains drawn from one sample of a study of T cell repertoires in cytomegalovirus infection. TCRdb re-called the reads through MiXCR, storing one row per CDR3 protein. Here the sample spans some 200,000 distinct CDR3 sequences, approximately 9.6% being singletons. Material for sequencing was PBMCs. The source of these receptors is a human donor in good health (CMV status not recorded). Some clones in this sample may be carry-over from other donors' samples. Each CDR3 is given with its conserved first and last residue. Fields, in order: clone size, D gene, V gene, J gene, CDR3 DNA, CDR3 protein. D genes are given only for firm matches. Size tells how often a clone was seen (once, few, many) or the class of an expanded clone, and some rows leave it out.

many,NA,TRBV7-8,TRBJ2-7,TGTGCCAGCAGCCTCGGGGATACCTCCTACGAGCAGTACTTC,CASSLGDTSYEQYF
few,NA,TRBV20-1,TRBJ2-7,TGCAGTGCTAGAGTGGAGTCAGGGAACGAGCAGTACTTC,CSARVESGNEQYF
few,TRBD2,TRBV6-5,TRBJ2-7,TGTGCCAGCAGCGCAACACTAGCGGGAGTATCCTACGAGCAGTACTTC,CASSATLAGVSYEQYF
many,NA,TRBV14,TRBJ2-5,TGTGCCAGCAGCCCGGACTCTGGGCATCAGACCCAGTACTTC,CASSPDSGHQTQYF
many,NA,TRBV7-2,TRBJ1-1,TGTGCCAGCGTCCTGTGGGGTGGGTACACTGAAGCTTTCTTT,CASVLWGGYTEAFF
NA,TRBD2,TRBV18,TRBJ2-1,TGTGCCAGCTCACCCCGGGGGGGAGACAATGAGCAGTTCTTC,CASSPRGGDNEQFF
many,TRBD2,TRBV12-3/TRBV12-4,TRBJ2-1,TGTGCCAGCAAGCTTCTAGCGGGGAACAATGAGCAGTTCTTC,CASKLLAGNNEQFF
many,TRBD1,TRBV7-2,TRBJ1-1,TGTGCCAGCAGCAGCGAGGGGGCTGGGACTGAAGCTTTCTTT,CASSSEGAGTEAFF
many,NA,TRBV7-2,TRBJ1-2,TGTGCCAGCAGCTCCGCCCGGGGGGCGCTTGGCTACACCTTC,CASSSARGALGYTF
few,TRBD2,TRBV5-1,TRBJ2-3,TGCGCCAGCAGCATATCTAGCGGGAGGGCCGCGGATACGCAGTATTTT,CASSISSGRAADTQYF
few,TRBD2,TRBV20-1,TRBJ2-3,TGCAGTGCTAATACGGGACTAGCGGGAGATACGCAGTATTTT,CSANTGLAGDTQYF
many,NA,TRBV4-1,TRBJ2-3,TGCGCCAGCAGCCAAGAGGCTATCCGGGATACGCAGTATTTT,CASSQEAIRDTQYF
few,NA,TRBV4-3,TRBJ2-5,TGCGCCAGCAGCCAAGATTGGCAGGGGCAAGAGACCCAGTACTTC,CASSQDWQGQETQYF
few,NA,TRBV7-9,TRBJ1-5,TGTGCCAGCAGCCCGGGTTCAAGTAGCAATCAGCCCCAGCATTTT,CASSPGSSSNQPQHF
few,TRBD2,TRBV28,TRBJ2-2,TGTGCCAGCAGTTTTACTGGATGGCGGGAGGGCCCGAGTGGGGAGCTGTTTTTT,CASSFTGWREGPSGELFF
NA,NA,TRBV28,TRBJ2-7,TGTGCCACCTTTCCGCAGGGTAGGCCCTACGAGCAGTACTTC,CATFPQGRPYEQYF
NA,NA,TRBV7-2,TRBJ2-1,TGTGCCAGCAGCGTGATAGAAGTCAATGAGCAGTTCTTC,CASSVIEVNEQFF
NA,NA,TRBV6-1,TRBJ2-7,TGTGCCAGCAGTATTTGGACTCAAGAGCAGTACTTC,CASSIWTQEQYF
many,NA,TRBV2,TRBJ2-1,TGTGCCAGCAGTGCGGGATCCTACAATGAGCAGTTCTTC,CASSAGSYNEQFF
few,NA,TRBV19,TRBJ1-5,TGTGCCAGTAGTGGCAGAGGGCTTGGTAGCAATCAGCCCCAGCATTTT,CASSGRGLGSNQPQHF
few,NA,TRBV5-5,TRBJ2-5,TGTGCCAGCAGCTGGCGGGACAGCCAAGAGACCCAGTACTTC,CASSWRDSQETQYF
NA,TRBD1,TRBV2,TRBJ1-1,TGTGCCAGCAGTGCGACAGGGGTTGAAGCTTTCTTT,CASSATGVEAFF
NA,TRBD1,TRBV27,TRBJ2-1,TGTGCCAGCAGTCTGTCTCGGGGACAGGGGTCTTGGAATGAGCAGTTCTTC,CASSLSRGQGSWNEQFF
few,NA,TRBV5-1,TRBJ2-3,TGCGCCAGCAGCTCTCTCTGGGTAGCGGATACGCAGTATTTT,CASSSLWVADTQYF
many,NA,TRBV6-6,TRBJ2-2,TGTGCCAGCAGTTACCTGAGCGGGACAAACACCGGGGAGCTGTTTTTT,CASSYLSGTNTGELFF
NA,NA,TRBV19,TRBJ2-5,TGTGCCAGTAGGCCGACAGGATCAGAGACCCAGTACTTC,CASRPTGSETQYF
many,TRBD2,TRBV7-2,TRBJ2-3,TGTGCCAGCACCCAGCGGGGGGGCGGTAGCACAGATACGCAGTATTTT,CASTQRGGGSTDTQYF
many,NA,TRBV4-3,TRBJ2-2,TGCGCCAGCAGCCAAGATCGAGGGAGAAACACCGGGGAGCTGTTTTTT,CASSQDRGRNTGELFF